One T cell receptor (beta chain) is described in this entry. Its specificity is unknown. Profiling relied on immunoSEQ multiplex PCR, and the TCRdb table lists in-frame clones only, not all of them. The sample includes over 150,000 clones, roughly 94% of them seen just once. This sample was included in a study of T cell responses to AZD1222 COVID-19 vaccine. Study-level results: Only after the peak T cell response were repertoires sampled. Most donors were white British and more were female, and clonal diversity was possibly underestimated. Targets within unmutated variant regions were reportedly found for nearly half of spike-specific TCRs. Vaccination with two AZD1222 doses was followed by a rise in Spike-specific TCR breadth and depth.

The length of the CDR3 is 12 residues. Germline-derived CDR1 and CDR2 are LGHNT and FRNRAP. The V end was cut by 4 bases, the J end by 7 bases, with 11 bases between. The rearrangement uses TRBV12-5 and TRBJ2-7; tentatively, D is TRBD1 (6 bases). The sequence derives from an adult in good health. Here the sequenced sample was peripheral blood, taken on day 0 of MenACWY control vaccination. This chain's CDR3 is CASGSGVGEQYF. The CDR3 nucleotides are TGTGCTAGTGGTTCAGGGGTCGGGGAGCAGTACTTC.